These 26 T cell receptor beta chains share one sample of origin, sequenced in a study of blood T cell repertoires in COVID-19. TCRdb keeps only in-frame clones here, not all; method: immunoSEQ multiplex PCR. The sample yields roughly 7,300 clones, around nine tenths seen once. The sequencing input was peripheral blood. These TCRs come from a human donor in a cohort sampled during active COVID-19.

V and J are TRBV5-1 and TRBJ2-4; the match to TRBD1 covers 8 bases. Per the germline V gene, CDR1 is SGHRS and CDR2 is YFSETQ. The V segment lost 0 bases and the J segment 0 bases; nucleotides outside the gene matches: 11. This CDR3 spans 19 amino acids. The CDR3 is CASSLVPTDRGLAKNIQYF. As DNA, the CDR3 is TGCGCCAGCAGCTTGGTCCCCACAGACAGGGGCCTAGCCAAAAACATTCAGTACTTC.

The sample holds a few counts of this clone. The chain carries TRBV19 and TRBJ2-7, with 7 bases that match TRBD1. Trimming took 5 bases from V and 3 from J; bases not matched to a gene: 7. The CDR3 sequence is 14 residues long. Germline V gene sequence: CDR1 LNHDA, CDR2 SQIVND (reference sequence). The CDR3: CASSAGTADYEQYF. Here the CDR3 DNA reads TGTGCCAGTAGTGCCGGGACAGCGGACTACGAGCAGTACTTC.

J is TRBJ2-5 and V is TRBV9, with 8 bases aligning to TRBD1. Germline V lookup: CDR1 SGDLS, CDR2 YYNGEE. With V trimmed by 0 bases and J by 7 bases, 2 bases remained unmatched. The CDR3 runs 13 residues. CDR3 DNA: TGTGCCAGCAGCGTAGGGACAGGGAGGACCCAGTACTTC. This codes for CASSVGTGRTQYF. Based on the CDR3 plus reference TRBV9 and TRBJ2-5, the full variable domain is DSGVTQTPKHLITATGQRVTLRCSPRSGDLSVYWYQQSLDQGLQFLIQYYNGEERAKGNILERFSAQQFPDLHSELNLSSLELGDSALYFCASSVGTGRTQYFGPGTRLLVL.

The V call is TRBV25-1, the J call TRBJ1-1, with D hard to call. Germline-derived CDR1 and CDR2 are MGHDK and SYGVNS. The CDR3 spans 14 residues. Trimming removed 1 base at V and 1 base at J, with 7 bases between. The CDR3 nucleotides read TGTGCCAGCAGTGAATTCGGTGGGAACACTGAAGCTTTCTTT. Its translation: CASSEFGGNTEAFF.

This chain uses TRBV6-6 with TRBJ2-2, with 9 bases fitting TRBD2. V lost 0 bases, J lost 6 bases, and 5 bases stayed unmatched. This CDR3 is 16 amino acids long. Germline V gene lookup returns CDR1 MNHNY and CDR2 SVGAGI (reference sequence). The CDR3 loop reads CASSYSSGRESGELFF. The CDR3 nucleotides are TGTGCCAGCAGTTACTCTAGCGGGAGAGAGTCCGGGGAGCTGTTTTTT.

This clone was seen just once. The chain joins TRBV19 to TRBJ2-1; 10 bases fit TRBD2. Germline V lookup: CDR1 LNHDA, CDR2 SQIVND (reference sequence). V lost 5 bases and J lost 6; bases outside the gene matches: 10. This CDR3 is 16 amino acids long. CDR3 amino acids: CASSAKRGGIVNEQFF. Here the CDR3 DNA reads TGTGCCAGTAGTGCCAAGCGGGGGGGCATAGTCAATGAGCAGTTCTTC. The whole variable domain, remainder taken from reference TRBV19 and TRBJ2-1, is DGGITQSPKYLFRKEGQNVTLSCEQNLNHDAMYWYRQDPGQGLRLIYYSQIVNDFQKGDIAEGYSVSREKKESFPLTVTSAQKNPTAFYLCASSAKRGGIVNEQFFGPGTRLTVL.

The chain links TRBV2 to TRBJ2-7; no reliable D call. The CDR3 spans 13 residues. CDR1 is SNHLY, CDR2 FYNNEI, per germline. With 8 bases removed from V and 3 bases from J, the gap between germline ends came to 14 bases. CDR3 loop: CASAGPSIYEQYF. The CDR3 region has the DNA TGTGCCAGCGCTGGGCCCTCTATCTACGAGCAGTACTTC.

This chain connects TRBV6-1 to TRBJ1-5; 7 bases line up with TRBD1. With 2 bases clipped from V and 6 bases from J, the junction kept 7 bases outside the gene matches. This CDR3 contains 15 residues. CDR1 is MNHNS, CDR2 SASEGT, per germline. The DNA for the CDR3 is TGTGCCAGCAGTGAATCGACAGGGTCTTTTCAGCCCCAGCATTTT. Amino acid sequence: CASSESTGSFQPQHF.

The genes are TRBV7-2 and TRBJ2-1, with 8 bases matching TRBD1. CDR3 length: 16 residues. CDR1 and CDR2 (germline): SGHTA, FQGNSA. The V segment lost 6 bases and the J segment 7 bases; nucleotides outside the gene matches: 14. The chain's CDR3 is CASSTHPRGRRNEQFF. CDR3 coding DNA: TGTGCCAGCAGTACCCACCCCAGGGGGCGTCGGAATGAGCAGTTCTTC.

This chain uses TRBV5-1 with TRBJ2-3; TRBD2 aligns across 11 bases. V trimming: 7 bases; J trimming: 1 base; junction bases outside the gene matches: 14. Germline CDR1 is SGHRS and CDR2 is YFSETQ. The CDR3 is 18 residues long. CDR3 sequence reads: CASDKTSGGALGTDTQYF. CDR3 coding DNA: TGCGCCAGCGACAAAACTAGCGGGGGAGCTCTCGGCACAGATACGCAGTATTTT.

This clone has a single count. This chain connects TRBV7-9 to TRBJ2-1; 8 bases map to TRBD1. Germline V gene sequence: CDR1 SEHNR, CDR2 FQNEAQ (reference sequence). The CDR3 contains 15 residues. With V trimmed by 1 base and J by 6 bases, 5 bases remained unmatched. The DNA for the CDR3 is TGTGCCAGCAGCTTAGGGACAGGGAGTAGCAATGAGCAGTTCTTC. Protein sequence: CASSLGTGSSNEQFF.

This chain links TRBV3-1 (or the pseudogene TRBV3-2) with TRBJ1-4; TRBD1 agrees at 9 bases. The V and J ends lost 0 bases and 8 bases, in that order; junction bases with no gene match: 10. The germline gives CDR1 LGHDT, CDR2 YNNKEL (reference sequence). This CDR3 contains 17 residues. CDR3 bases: TGTGCCAGCAGCCAAGATCTGGTGGGACAGGGAGGCGAAAAACTGTTTTTT. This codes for CASSQDLVGQGGEKLFF.

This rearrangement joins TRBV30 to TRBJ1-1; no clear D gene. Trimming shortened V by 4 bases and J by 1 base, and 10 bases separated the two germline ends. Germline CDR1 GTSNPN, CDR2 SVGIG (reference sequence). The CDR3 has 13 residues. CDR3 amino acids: CAWTRNRNTEAFF. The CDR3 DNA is TGTGCCTGGACTAGGAACCGGAACACTGAAGCTTTCTTT.

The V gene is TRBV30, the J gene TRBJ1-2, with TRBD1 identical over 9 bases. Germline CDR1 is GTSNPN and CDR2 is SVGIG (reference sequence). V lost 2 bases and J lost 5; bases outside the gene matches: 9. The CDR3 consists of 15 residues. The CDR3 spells CAWSTYGQGIYGYTF. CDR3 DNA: TGTGCCTGGAGTACTTACGGACAGGGGATATATGGCTACACCTTC.

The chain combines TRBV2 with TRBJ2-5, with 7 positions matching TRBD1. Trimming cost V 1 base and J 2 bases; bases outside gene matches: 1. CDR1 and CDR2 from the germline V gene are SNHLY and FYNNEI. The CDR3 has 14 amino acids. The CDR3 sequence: CASSEGTGQETQYF. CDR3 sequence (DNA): TGTGCCAGCAGTGAAGGGACAGGTCAAGAGACCCAGTACTTC.

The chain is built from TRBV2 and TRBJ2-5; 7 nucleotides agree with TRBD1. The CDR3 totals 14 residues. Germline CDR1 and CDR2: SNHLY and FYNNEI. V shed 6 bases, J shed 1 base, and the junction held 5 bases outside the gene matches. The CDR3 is CASRRDRSQETQYF. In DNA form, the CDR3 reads TGTGCCAGCAGACGGGACAGAAGCCAAGAGACCCAGTACTTC.

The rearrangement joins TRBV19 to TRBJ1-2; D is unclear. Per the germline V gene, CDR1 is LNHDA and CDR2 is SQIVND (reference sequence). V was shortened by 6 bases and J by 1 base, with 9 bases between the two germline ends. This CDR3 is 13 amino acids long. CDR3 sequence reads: CASSLGVNYGYTF. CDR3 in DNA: TGTGCCAGTAGCCTCGGGGTTAACTATGGCTACACCTTC.

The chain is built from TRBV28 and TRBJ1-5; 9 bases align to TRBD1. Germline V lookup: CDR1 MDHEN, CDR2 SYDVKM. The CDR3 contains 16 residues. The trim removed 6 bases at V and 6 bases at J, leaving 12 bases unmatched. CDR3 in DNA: TGTGCCAGCAGGTACCAGGGACAGGGAGGAGGTCAGCCCCAGCATTTT. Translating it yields CASRYQGQGGGQPQHF.

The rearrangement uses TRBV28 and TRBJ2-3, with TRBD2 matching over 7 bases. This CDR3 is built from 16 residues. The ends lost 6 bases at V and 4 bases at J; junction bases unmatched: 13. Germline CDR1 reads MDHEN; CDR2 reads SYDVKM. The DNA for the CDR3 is TGTGCCAGCAGATCCATAACTGGGAGGGCCTCAGATACGCAGTATTTT. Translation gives CASRSITGRASDTQYF.

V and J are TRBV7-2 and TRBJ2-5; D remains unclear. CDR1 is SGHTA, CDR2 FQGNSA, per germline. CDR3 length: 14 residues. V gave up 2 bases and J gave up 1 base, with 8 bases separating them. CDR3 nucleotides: TGTGCCAGCAGCTTATTTTTCGGCCAAGAGACCCAGTACTTC. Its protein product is CASSLFFGQETQYF.

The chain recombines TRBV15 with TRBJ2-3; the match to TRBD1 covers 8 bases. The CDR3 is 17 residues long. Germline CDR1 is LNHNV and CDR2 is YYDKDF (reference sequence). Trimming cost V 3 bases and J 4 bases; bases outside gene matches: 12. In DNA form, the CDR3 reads TGTGCCACCAGCAGGCCCCCCCGACAGGGGTGGCCAGATACGCAGTATTTT. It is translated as CATSRPPRQGWPDTQYF.

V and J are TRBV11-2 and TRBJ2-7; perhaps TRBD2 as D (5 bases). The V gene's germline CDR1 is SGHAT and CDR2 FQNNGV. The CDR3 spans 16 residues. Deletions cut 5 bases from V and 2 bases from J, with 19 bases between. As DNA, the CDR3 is TGTGCCAGCAGCCGCCAAGCGGCGCGAGACCCCTACGAGCAGTACTTC. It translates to CASSRQAARDPYEQYF.

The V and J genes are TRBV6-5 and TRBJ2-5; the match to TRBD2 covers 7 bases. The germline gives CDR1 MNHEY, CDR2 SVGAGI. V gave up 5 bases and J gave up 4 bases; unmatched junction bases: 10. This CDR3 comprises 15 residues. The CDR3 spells CASSLQWGGRETQYF. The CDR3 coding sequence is TGTGCCAGCAGTCTTCAATGGGGAGGGAGAGAGACCCAGTACTTC.

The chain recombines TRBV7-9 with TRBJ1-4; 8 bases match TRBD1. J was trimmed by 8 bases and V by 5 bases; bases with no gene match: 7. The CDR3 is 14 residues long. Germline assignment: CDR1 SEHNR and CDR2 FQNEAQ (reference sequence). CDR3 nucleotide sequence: TGTGCCAGCAGCATGGACAGGGTAGAGGAAAAACTGTTTTTT. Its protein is CASSMDRVEEKLFF.

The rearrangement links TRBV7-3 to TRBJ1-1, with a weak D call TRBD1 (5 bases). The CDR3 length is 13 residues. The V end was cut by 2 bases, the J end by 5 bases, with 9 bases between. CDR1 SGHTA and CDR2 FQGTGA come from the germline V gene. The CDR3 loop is CASSLDGGTEAFF. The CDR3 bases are TGTGCCAGCAGCTTAGACGGGGGGACTGAAGCTTTCTTT. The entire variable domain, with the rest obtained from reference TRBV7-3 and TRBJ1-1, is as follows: GAGVSQTPSNKVTEKGKYVELRCDPISGHTALYWYRQSLGQGPEFLIYFQGTGAADDSGLPNDRFFAVRPEGSVSTLKIQRTERGDSAVYLCASSLDGGTEAFFGQGTRLTVV.

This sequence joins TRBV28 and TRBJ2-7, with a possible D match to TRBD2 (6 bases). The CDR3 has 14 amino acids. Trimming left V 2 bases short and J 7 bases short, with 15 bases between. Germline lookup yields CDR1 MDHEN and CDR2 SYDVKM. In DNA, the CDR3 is TGTGCCAGCAGTTTACAGGGTCTCGCGGGGGAGCAGTACTTC. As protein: CASSLQGLAGEQYF.